This T cell receptor beta chain appears in the sequencing data of a study of cytomegalovirus exposure and HLA in healthy donors. Profiling relied on immunoSEQ multiplex PCR, and the TCRdb table lists in-frame clones only, not all of them. The repertoire holds 250,000 or so clones, about 90% seen once, with approximately 0.34% in the top ten. Germline V gene sequence: CDR1 MNHEY, CDR2 SVGAGI. With 5 bases removed from V and 0 bases from J, the gap between germline ends came to 8 bases. This CDR3 has 14 residues. Sequencing was carried out using PBMCs. This sequence was found in a woman between 18 and 30 years old in good health and CMV-seronegative. This chain joins TRBV6-5 and TRBJ1-3; a possible D gene is TRBD1 (5 bases). The DNA of the CDR3 is TGTGCCAGCAGTAAAGACAGCTCTGGAAACACCATATATTTT. It specifies CASSKDSSGNTIYF.